The rows below give T cell receptor beta chains drawn from one sample of a study of blood T cell repertoires in COVID-19. Clones were sequenced by immunoSEQ multiplex PCR, and TCRdb holds only the in-frame ones, with some missing. The table has 400,000 to 500,000 clones, 70% to 90% seen once. Sequenced material: peripheral blood. The receptors were gathered from a woman younger than 45 with active or convalescent COVID-19. CDR3s include the opening cysteine and the closing phenylalanine or tryptophan. D genes are given only for firm matches. Not all rows give a size; the values are once, few, many and, for expanded clones, a class.

J: TRBJ2-1
size: few
D: .
V: TRBV7-2
CDR3: CASSPLYEQFF
DNA: TGTGCCAGCAGCCCCCTTTATGAGCAGTTCTTC

J: TRBJ2-7
size: .
D: .
V: TRBV9
CDR3: CASSVDDWYEQYF
DNA: TGTGCCAGCAGCGTAGATGACTGGTACGAGCAGTACTTC

J: TRBJ2-2
size: .
D: .
V: TRBV27
CDR3: CASTPGGLNTGELFF
DNA: TGTGCCAGCACCCCGGGGGGCCTGAACACCGGGGAGCTGTTTTTT

J: TRBJ1-2
size: .
D: .
V: TRBV27
CDR3: CASRSSGGIGYTF
DNA: TGTGCCAGCAGATCGAGCGGGGGGATAGGCTACACCTTC

J: TRBJ1-1
size: .
D: .
V: TRBV5-1
CDR3: CASSALQGETEAFF
DNA: TGCGCCAGCAGCGCCCTACAGGGCGAGACTGAAGCTTTCTTT

J: TRBJ2-1
size: .
D: .
V: TRBV30
CDR3: CAWEDRGNEQFF
DNA: TGTGCCTGGGAAGACAGAGGCAATGAGCAGTTCTTC

J: TRBJ2-7
size: .
D: .
V: TRBV7-9
CDR3: CASSLTTSYEQYF
DNA: TGTGCCAGCAGCTTAACTACTTCCTACGAGCAGTACTTC

J: TRBJ1-6
size: .
D: TRBD1
V: TRBV2
CDR3: CASTAQGAYNSPLHF
DNA: TGTGCCAGCACTGCACAGGGGGCCTATAATTCACCCCTCCACTTT

J: TRBJ2-2
size: .
D: TRBD2
V: TRBV3-1/TRBV3-2
CDR3: CASSQDSGRDTGELFF
DNA: TGTGCCAGCAGCCAAGATAGCGGGAGGGACACCGGGGAGCTGTTTTTT

J: TRBJ2-1
size: .
D: .
V: TRBV6-1
CDR3: CASSERGRYNEQFF
DNA: TGTGCCAGCAGTGAAAGGGGCAGGTACAATGAGCAGTTCTTC

J: TRBJ2-1
size: .
D: TRBD2
V: TRBV19
CDR3: CASSRELAPISYNEQFF
DNA: TGTGCCAGTAGTAGAGAACTAGCGCCGATCTCCTACAATGAGCAGTTCTTC

J: TRBJ2-7
size: once
D: TRBD2
V: TRBV10-2
CDR3: CASSSGLAGEQYF
DNA: TGCGCCAGCAGCTCGGGACTAGCGGGCGAGCAGTACTTC

J: TRBJ1-2
size: .
D: .
V: TRBV27
CDR3: CASSFPGQRNSYGYTF
DNA: TGTGCCAGCAGTTTTCCGGGACAAAGGAACTCCTATGGCTACACCTTC

J: TRBJ1-2
size: .
D: TRBD1
V: TRBV19
CDR3: CASSFWSLGTAPNYGYTF
DNA: TGTGCCAGTAGTTTTTGGTCTCTAGGGACAGCTCCTAACTATGGCTACACCTTC

J: TRBJ2-2
size: .
D: TRBD2
V: TRBV9
CDR3: CASSVSSGMTGELFF
DNA: TGTGCCAGCAGCGTTTCTAGCGGGATGACCGGGGAGCTGTTTTTT

J: TRBJ1-5
size: .
D: TRBD1
V: TRBV5-8
CDR3: CASSLFSGDRGFGQPQHF
DNA: TGTGCCAGCAGCTTGTTTTCCGGCGACAGGGGGTTCGGTCAGCCCCAGCATTTT

J: TRBJ1-4
size: few
D: TRBD1
V: TRBV2
CDR3: CASSGTGLNKKLFF
DNA: TGTGCCAGCAGTGGGACAGGCCTTAATAAAAAACTGTTTTTT

J: TRBJ2-1
size: .
D: TRBD2
V: TRBV7-9
CDR3: CASSLVGGLAGGSGNEQFF
DNA: TGTGCCAGCAGCTTAGTCGGGGGACTAGCGGGAGGCTCGGGGAATGAGCAGTTCTTC

J: TRBJ1-1
size: .
D: .
V: TRBV13
CDR3: CASSANRADTEAFF
DNA: TGTGCCAGCAGCGCAAACAGGGCGGACACTGAAGCTTTCTTT

J: TRBJ1-5
size: few
D: .
V: TRBV6-2/TRBV6-3
CDR3: CASSYRGQYSNQPQHF
DNA: TGTGCCAGCAGTTACCGAGGACAGTATAGCAATCAGCCCCAGCATTTT

J: TRBJ1-4
size: .
D: .
V: TRBV4-1
CDR3: CASSQDRGTTTNEKLFF
DNA: TGCGCCAGCAGCCAAGATAGGGGGACTACAACTAATGAAAAACTGTTTTTT

J: TRBJ1-4
size: .
D: TRBD1
V: TRBV7-9
CDR3: CASNTGATNEKLFF
DNA: TGTGCCAGCAATACAGGGGCAACTAATGAAAAACTGTTTTTT

J: TRBJ2-3
size: .
D: TRBD2
V: TRBV3-1/TRBV3-2
CDR3: CASSQDVASGITDTQYF
DNA: TGTGCCAGCAGCCAAGATGTCGCTAGCGGGATAACAGATACGCAGTATTTT

J: TRBJ2-5
size: .
D: TRBD1
V: TRBV10-1
CDR3: CASSYRGPEETQYF
DNA: TGCGCCAGCAGTTATAGGGGGCCGGAGGAGACCCAGTACTTC

J: TRBJ1-1
size: .
D: .
V: TRBV4-1
CDR3: CASSQGVAGSNTEAFF
DNA: TGCGCCAGCAGCCAAGGCGTGGCAGGCTCGAACACTGAAGCTTTCTTT

J: TRBJ2-5
size: .
D: TRBD1
V: TRBV2
CDR3: CASSGFRGLGEETQYF
DNA: TGTGCCAGCAGTGGATTCAGGGGGCTTGGGGAGGAGACCCAGTACTTC

J: TRBJ2-3
size: once
D: .
V: TRBV19
CDR3: CARKILCTDTQYF
DNA: TGTGCCAGAAAGATACTATGCACAGATACGCAGTATTTT

J: TRBJ1-2
size: .
D: .
V: TRBV4-1
CDR3: CASSQGQNANYGYTF
DNA: TGCGCCAGCAGCCAAGGACAGAACGCTAACTATGGCTACACCTTC

J: TRBJ2-7
size: .
D: TRBD1
V: TRBV2
CDR3: CASSVPKLSGQNYEQYF
DNA: TGTGCCAGCAGTGTCCCCAAATTATCGGGACAGAACTACGAGCAGTACTTC

J: TRBJ1-2
size: .
D: .
V: TRBV19
CDR3: CATSRGGQAYGYTF
DNA: TGTGCCACCTCCCGGGGGGGGCAGGCCTATGGCTACACCTTC

J: TRBJ1-2
size: .
D: .
V: TRBV6-6
CDR3: CASSSPSGVYGYTF
DNA: TGTGCCAGCAGTTCCCCCTCAGGCGTTTATGGCTACACCTTC

J: TRBJ2-1
size: .
D: TRBD2
V: TRBV19
CDR3: CASSPGGAKYNEQFF
DNA: TGTGCCAGTAGTCCCGGGGGGGCAAAGTACAATGAGCAGTTCTTC

J: TRBJ2-1
size: once
D: TRBD2
V: TRBV9
CDR3: CASSWTSGPNEQFF
DNA: TGTGCCAGCAGCTGGACTAGCGGGCCTAATGAGCAGTTCTTC

J: TRBJ2-3
size: .
D: TRBD2
V: TRBV5-4
CDR3: CASKTSEVTDTQYF
DNA: TGTGCCAGCAAGACTAGCGAAGTCACAGATACGCAGTATTTT

J: TRBJ1-1
size: .
D: TRBD1
V: TRBV10-1
CDR3: CASSESDPGQVYTEAFF
DNA: TGCGCCAGCAGTGAGTCGGATCCGGGACAGGTATACACTGAAGCTTTCTTT

J: TRBJ2-6
size: .
D: .
V: TRBV6-5
CDR3: CASSYSYPSGANVLTF
DNA: TGTGCCAGCAGTTACTCGTATCCCTCTGGGGCCAACGTCCTGACTTTC

J: TRBJ2-1
size: .
D: .
V: TRBV6-5
CDR3: CASSRSGTYNEQFF
DNA: TGTGCCAGCAGCCGTAGCGGAACCTACAATGAGCAGTTCTTC

J: TRBJ2-1
size: .
D: TRBD2
V: TRBV29-1
CDR3: CSALAVYSYNEQFF
DNA: TGCAGCGCCCTAGCGGTGTACTCCTACAATGAGCAGTTCTTC

J: TRBJ1-1
size: .
D: .
V: TRBV10-3
CDR3: CAISEKSAGDTEAFF
DNA: TGTGCCATCAGTGAAAAATCGGCAGGGGACACTGAAGCTTTCTTT

J: TRBJ1-2
size: .
D: TRBD1
V: TRBV5-1
CDR3: CASSSRQGVGYGYTF
DNA: TGCGCCAGCAGCTCACGACAGGGGGTTGGCTATGGCTACACCTTC

J: TRBJ1-3
size: .
D: .
V: TRBV25-1
CDR3: CASSEFSGSGNTIYF
DNA: TGTGCCAGCAGTGAATTTTCAGGCTCTGGAAACACCATATATTTT